Below, one T cell receptor beta chain is given with its context. This clonotype has just a few counts. Its antigen is still unknown. No clone much larger than this one lies a single base away; base qualities are absent. This entry belongs to a study of CD8 T cells in ankylosing spondylitis (dated by TCRdb to about 2017). About the study as a whole: To find TCR variants linked to disease, the study profiled T cell receptor beta repertoires in ankylosing spondylitis patients and healthy donors. In total, the full study cohort was made up of 110 or so healthy donors and roughly 27 ankylosing spondylitis patients. Peripheral blood was sampled, and synovial fluid was also collected from ankylosing spondylitis patients. Here is what the overall study found, with its caveats: Significant enrichment of the disease-linked clones was reported in matched synovial fluid samples from ankylosing spondylitis patients. Some of the motif variants had been reported before in the synovial fluid and blood of reactive arthritis patients, a finding that suggests common disease-initiation mechanisms. Blood from ankylosing spondylitis patients appeared to be characterized by a TCR beta motif made up of under ten highly homologous amino acid variants. A CD8+ phenotype was shown by the disease-linked clones, which were found at relatively low frequencies in peripheral blood.

TCRdb shows the sequencer as Illumina HiSeq 2500. TCR beta libraries were prepared by quantitative 5'-RACE with molecular barcodes. The source study handled its data this way. Disease-linked TCR variants were identified with a new computational method built on a probabilistic model of VDJ rearrangement. TCRdb ran its own pipeline on the public reads, namely fastp trimming at Q25 and MiXCR clone calling, and kept in-frame beta chains. Merged by CDR3 protein, the rows form single entries marked with the most common genes and DNA. These V and J calls rely on TCRdb rather than the paper's analysis. In this sample the table shows fewer than 450,000 distinct CDR3 sequences, 15% to 20% of which occur a single time. Under 1.2% of the sample rests with the top ten. Trimming costs V 6 bases and J 0 bases, and their ends lie 12 bases apart. Measured from the cysteine to the phenylalanine, the CDR3 is 15 residues long. Only the CDR3 part of the read is kept: 45 bases, read in frame from the first base. For CDR1 and CDR2, the germline V gene lists MDHEN and SYDVKM.

The source is a male donor with ankylosing spondylitis. This chain joins TRBV28 to TRBJ2-4, and TRBD1 may be the D gene, going by 5 matching bases. Sequencing was done on a sample of blood, either unsorted or a sorted T cell fraction (not recorded which). The sequence in DNA is TGTGCCAGCAGGGCAGACAGCCTAGCCAAAAACATTCAGTACTTC. Its translation is CASRADSLAKNIQYF.